This TCR beta chain was sequenced in a study of blood T cell repertoires in COVID-19. Study context: The study drew acute and convalescent COVID-19 samples from the United States, Italy and Spain. Sources were T cells, B-cell-depleted T cells, or PBMCs; the material itself was cDNA or gDNA.

Per the original methods: Reference gene primer amplification gave estimated nucleated cell counts. Clones were sequenced by immunoSEQ multiplex PCR, and TCRdb holds only the in-frame ones, with some missing. That table gives V, J and clone size, and the DNA gave D and trimming. Of 300,000 to 450,000 clones in the sample, 85% are singletons; the top ten hold 3.5% to 4%. The germline CDR1 and CDR2 sequences are MNHNY and SVGAGI (reference sequence). This CDR3 has 14 residues. V dropped 2 bases and J dropped 9 bases, with 11 bases sitting between them. Material: peripheral blood. The origin of this receptor is a woman aged 18-29 years with acute or convalescent COVID-19. J is TRBJ1-6 and V is TRBV6-6, with a weak D call TRBD1 (6 bases). CDR3 in amino acids: CASSYDRRGSPLHF. The CDR3 DNA reads as TGTGCCAGCAGTTACGACAGGCGCGGTTCACCCCTCCACTTT.